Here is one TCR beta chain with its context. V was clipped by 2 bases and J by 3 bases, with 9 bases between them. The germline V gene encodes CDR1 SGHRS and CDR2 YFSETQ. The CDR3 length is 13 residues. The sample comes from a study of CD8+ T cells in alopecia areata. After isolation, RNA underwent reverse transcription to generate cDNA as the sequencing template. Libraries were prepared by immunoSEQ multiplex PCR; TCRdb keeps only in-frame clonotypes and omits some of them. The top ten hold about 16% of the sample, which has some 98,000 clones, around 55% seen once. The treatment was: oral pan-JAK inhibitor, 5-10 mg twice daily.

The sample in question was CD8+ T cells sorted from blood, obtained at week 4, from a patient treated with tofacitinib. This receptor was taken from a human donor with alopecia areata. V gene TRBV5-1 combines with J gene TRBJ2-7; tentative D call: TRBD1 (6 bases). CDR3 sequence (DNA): TGCGCCAGCAGCTTATCAGGGGACTACGAGCAGTACTTC. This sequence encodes CASSLSGDYEQYF. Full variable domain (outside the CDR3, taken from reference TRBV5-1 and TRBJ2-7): KAGVTQTPRYLIKTRGQQVTLSCSPISGHRSVSWYQQTPGQGLQFLFEYFSETQRNKGNFPGRFSGRQFSNSRSEMNVSTLELGDSALYLCASSLSGDYEQYFGPGTRLTVT.